In its sample, the clone carrying this T cell receptor (beta chain) was seen once. As yet, its antigen is unknown. The study ran its PCR with 60 Vbeta and 13 Jbeta primers. Libraries were prepared by immunoSEQ multiplex PCR; TCRdb keeps only in-frame clonotypes and omits some of them. Of roughly 160,000 clones detected, roughly 80% appear once; the ten largest clones hold 2.4%. The data belong to a study of cytomegalovirus exposure and HLA in healthy donors. Study results and caveats: Several top significant clusters appeared, in a later analysis, to be linked to common viral pathogens. HLA-A and HLA-B allele assignments for most subjects were reportedly predicted accurately using TCR beta sequences. A later analysis linked around 15,000 TCR beta sequences to HLA alleles at 0.05 false discovery rate.

Healthy bone marrow donors made up the donor group. Sequencing used PBMCs. The receptor comes from a male donor in good health and CMV-seronegative.

The CDR3 region has the DNA TGTGCCAGCAGTTTCGACCCAGGGGGCGGGAGCTCACCCCTCCACTTT. Amino acids: CASSFDPGGGSSPLHF. The rearrangement links TRBV28 to TRBJ1-6; 8 bases fit TRBD1. This CDR3 contains 16 residues. Germline trimming cut 3 bases from V and 10 bases from J; bases unmatched to any gene: 11. Per germline, CDR1 MDHEN and CDR2 SYDVKM.